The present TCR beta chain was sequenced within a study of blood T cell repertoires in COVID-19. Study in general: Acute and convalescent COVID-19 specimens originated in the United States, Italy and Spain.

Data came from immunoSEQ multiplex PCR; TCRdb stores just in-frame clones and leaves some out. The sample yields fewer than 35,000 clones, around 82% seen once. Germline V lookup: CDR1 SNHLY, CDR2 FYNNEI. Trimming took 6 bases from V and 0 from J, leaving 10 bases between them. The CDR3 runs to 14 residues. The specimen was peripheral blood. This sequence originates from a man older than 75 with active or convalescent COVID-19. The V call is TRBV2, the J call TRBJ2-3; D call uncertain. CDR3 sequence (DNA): TGTGCCAGCAGGACTGGAATCAGCACAGATACGCAGTATTTT. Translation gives CASRTGISTDTQYF.